The 30 T cell receptor beta chains listed next were all sequenced from one sample in a study of blood T cells in healthy people across ages. A second about 6 to 11 cycle PCR used barcoded and J-beta primers. MiXCR was run by TCRdb on the 5' RACE reads, yielding one entry per CDR3 protein. In the table there are about 640,000 distinct CDR3 sequences, around three fifths of which are singletons. The sequencing sample was made of blood. Receptor source: a man in his fifties or sixties in good health.

This clonotype was recorded at least ten times. The CDR3 nucleotides read TGCAGCGTTGAGACAGGTTCCATGGAGACCCAGTACTTC. Translated: CSVETGSMETQYF. The chain combines TRBV29-1 with TRBJ2-5; a possible D gene is TRBD1 (6 bases). CDR1 and CDR2 from the germline V gene are SQVTM and ANQGSEA. Trimming cost V 3 bases and J 5 bases, with 13 bases left between them. CDR3 length equals 13 residues.

The chain recombines TRBV15 with TRBJ1-4, with D tentatively TRBD1 (6 bases). V was trimmed by 1 base and J by 7 bases, leaving 7 bases between them. In germline, CDR1 is LNHNV, CDR2 YYDKDF (reference sequence). This CDR3 spans 13 amino acids. The DNA of the CDR3 is TGTGCCACCAGCAGAGTCAGGGGTGAAAAACTGTTTTTT. Residues: CATSRVRGEKLFF.

J is TRBJ1-4 and V is TRBV5-1, with a tentative D call TRBD1 (6 bases). The germline V gene encodes CDR1 SGHRS and CDR2 YFSETQ. The germline V and J ends were trimmed by 5 bases and 8 bases, with 19 bases remaining between them. The CDR3 has 15 residues. CDR3 sequence: CASRTTGSLGEKLFF. In DNA form, the CDR3 reads TGCGCCAGCAGGACCACAGGGTCCTTAGGGGAAAAACTGTTTTTT.

This clonotype was detected only once. The rearrangement links TRBV4-2 to TRBJ2-6; a possible D gene is TRBD1 (7 bases). This CDR3 has 19 amino acids. Trimming stripped 3 bases from V and 0 bases from J, with 18 bases between. The germline CDR1 and CDR2 sequences are LGHNA and YNFKEQ. The DNA for the CDR3 is TGTGCCAGCAGCCAGGCCGGCGGGACAGAACTCTCTGGGGCCAACGTCCTGACTTTC. Protein: CASSQAGGTELSGANVLTF.

The chain carries TRBV29-1 and TRBJ1-1; D may be TRBD1 (5 bases). CDR3 length equals 13 residues. Germline CDR1 and CDR2: SQVTM and ANQGSEA. The ends were cut back, 6 bases at V and 8 bases at J, with 19 bases in the middle. This CDR3 reads CSVKFFRGPEAFF. The CDR3 region has the DNA TGCAGCGTCAAATTCTTCCGGGGCCCCGAAGCTTTCTTT.

The V call is TRBV5-1, the J call TRBJ1-2, with D maybe TRBD1 (6 bases). The CDR3 runs to 14 residues. Germline V CDR1 and CDR2: SGHRS, YFSETQ. Between the trimmed V and J ends, which lost 4 bases and 4 bases, there was a span of 14 bases. In nucleotides, the CDR3 is TGCGCCAGCAGCAGCTTGGGGGCGAGCTATGGCTACACCTTC. Translated: CASSSLGASYGYTF.

The V call is TRBV6-6, the J call TRBJ2-1; D is undetermined. Per the germline V gene, CDR1 is MNHNY and CDR2 is SVGAGI (reference sequence). CDR3 length: 17 amino acids. V was clipped by 5 bases and J by 0 bases, with 17 bases between them. The CDR3 DNA follows: TGTGCCAGCAGTCCCAAGGCCCCCCGAAGCTCCTACAATGAGCAGTTCTTC. Amino acids: CASSPKAPRSSYNEQFF.

Comment on this clonotype: With a much larger clone just one base away, this may be a read error. This chain connects TRBV20-1 to TRBJ1-2, with D uncertain. CDR3 size: 13 residues. Germline V gene sequence: CDR1 DFQATT, CDR2 SNEGSKA (reference sequence). The V and J ends lost 1 base and 6 bases respectively, with 12 bases between them. The CDR3 region is CSARGNSYDGYTF. The CDR3 DNA is TGCAGTGCTAGAGGTAACAGCTACGATGGCTACACCTTC.

J is TRBJ2-4 and V is TRBV6-5; D may be TRBD1 (5 bases). V was pared by 5 bases and J by 15 bases, with 20 bases between. CDR3 size: 13 residues. Germline values: CDR1 MNHEY, CDR2 SVGAGI. CDR3 nucleotides: TGTGCCAGCAGTGAGGCCAGAAAGGGGCCGAGGTACTTC. This translates into CASSEARKGPRYF.

This clonotype has only a few counts. V usage is TRBV7-2 and J usage is TRBJ2-3; D call uncertain. Trimming removed 1 base at V and 0 bases at J, with 8 bases between. The germline V gene has CDR1 SGHTA and CDR2 FQGNSA. CDR3 length equals 15 residues. CDR3: CASSLDGVSTDTQYF. CDR3 in DNA: TGTGCCAGCAGCTTAGATGGGGTTAGCACAGATACGCAGTATTTT.

This CDR3 reads CASSAAGERRETQYF. In DNA form, the CDR3 reads TGTGCCAGCAGCGCCGCGGGGGAACGAAGAGAGACCCAGTACTTC. The chain uses TRBV9 and TRBJ2-5; 7 nucleotides agree with TRBD2. CDR3 length: 15 residues. Germline-derived CDR1 and CDR2 are SGDLS and YYNGEE. The ends lost 3 bases at V and 4 bases at J; junction bases unmatched: 9.

This clonotype was seen many times. For the CDR3, the DNA is TGTGCCAGCAGTTACAACAGAGATAATTCACCCCTCCACTTT. Its protein product is CASSYNRDNSPLHF. The genes are TRBV6-6 and TRBJ1-6; no definite D call. CDR1 and CDR2 from the germline V gene are MNHNY and SVGAGI (reference sequence). The CDR3 runs 14 residues. The V end lost 2 bases, the J end lost 5 bases, and 7 bases lay between the germline ends.

This rearrangement joins TRBV4-1 to TRBJ2-2; 9 bases fit TRBD2. The germline gives CDR1 MGHRA, CDR2 YSYEKL. Trimming took 3 bases from V and 3 from J; bases not matched to a gene: 5. The CDR3 runs to 16 residues. The CDR3 region has the DNA TGCGCCAGCAGCCAGAGGACTAGCGTGGACACCGGGGAGCTGTTTTTT. Protein sequence: CASSQRTSVDTGELFF.

This clonotype was counted between two and nine times. The chain couples TRBV29-1 to TRBJ2-3; the match to TRBD1 covers 10 bases. Germline CDR1 SQVTM, CDR2 ANQGSEA. The junction had 11 bases not matched to a gene; V was cut back by 7 bases and J by 4 bases. The CDR3 extends over 15 amino acids. The CDR3 loop is CSAATPDRGSDTQYF. The DNA of the CDR3 is TGCAGCGCAGCAACGCCGGACAGGGGGTCAGATACGCAGTATTTT.

On this clonotype: Relative to the germline gene, one junction end is altered; a read error may explain this. V gene TRBV4-2 combines with J gene TRBJ2-1; a weak D match, TRBD1 (6 bases). This CDR3 comprises 15 residues. Germline CDR1 LGHNA, CDR2 YNFKEQ. The CDR3 DNA sequence: TGTGCCAGCAGTCAAGTCGTACTAGGGACAAATGAGCAGTTCTTC. Its translation: CASSQVVLGTNEQFF.

The genes are TRBV27 and TRBJ2-7; D perhaps matches TRBD1 (5 bases). The CDR3 length is 10 residues. Germline assignment: CDR1 MNHEY and CDR2 SMNVEV (reference sequence). CDR3 nucleotides: TGTGTCGTACAGGACTACGAGCAGTACTTC. Residues: CVVQDYEQYF.

V usage is TRBV5-1 and J usage is TRBJ2-7; TRBD2 matches at 11 bases. The length of the CDR3 is 16 residues. Trimming cost V 2 bases and J 0 bases; bases outside gene matches: 4. CDR1 SGHRS and CDR2 YFSETQ come from the germline V gene. Written as DNA, the CDR3 is TGCGCCAGCAGCTTCAAACTAGCGGGGGCCTCCTACGAGCAGTACTTC. This codes for CASSFKLAGASYEQYF.

This clonotype was picked up a small number of times. The rearrangement uses TRBV12-3 or TRBV12-4 and TRBJ2-3, with a weak D call TRBD2 (6 bases). The CDR3 is 18 amino acids. V was trimmed by 8 bases and J by 0 bases, leaving 24 bases between them. The CDR3 coding sequence is TGTGCCAGCGGCGACTCAACGGGCGGAGGGCCTAGCACAGATACGCAGTATTTT. This translates into CASGDSTGGGPSTDTQYF.

The chain links TRBV7-2 to TRBJ2-2; D remains unclear. The CDR3 is 12 amino acids. Trimming removed 6 bases at V and 6 bases at J, with 8 bases between. Looked up from germline, CDR1 is SGHTA and CDR2 is FQGNSA. The CDR3 here is CASSLSSGELFF. The CDR3 bases are TGTGCCAGCAGTTTAAGTTCCGGGGAGCTGTTTTTT. Variable domain in full (rest from reference TRBV7-2 and TRBJ2-2): GAGVSQSPSNKVTEKGKDVELRCDPISGHTALYWYRQSLGQGLEFLIYFQGNSAPDKSGLPSDRFSAERTGGSVSTLTIQRTQQEDSAVYLCASSLSSGELFFGEGSRLTVL.

This rearrangement joins TRBV2 to TRBJ2-2, with D tentatively TRBD1 or TRBD2 (5 bases each). The CDR3 consists of 14 residues. The germline V and J ends were trimmed by 7 bases and 0 bases, with 9 bases remaining between them. CDR1 and CDR2 (germline): SNHLY, FYNNEI. The CDR3 protein is CASTGAANTGELFF. The CDR3 DNA sequence: TGTGCCAGCACCGGGGCCGCGAACACCGGGGAGCTGTTTTTT.

This CDR3 is CASSVPSYEQYF. The CDR3 DNA follows: TGTGCCAGCAGCGTCCCCAGCTACGAGCAGTACTTC. The chain links TRBV9 to TRBJ2-7; D remains unclear. Germline V gives CDR1 SGDLS, CDR2 YYNGEE. CDR3 length: 12 amino acids. V shed 2 bases and J shed 3 bases, with 6 bases lying between them.

This clonotype was seen more than once but under ten times. The J gene is TRBJ1-1, the V gene TRBV5-1; TRBD1 matches 8 bases. Trimming took 1 base from V and 4 from J; bases not matched to a gene: 3. Germline V gene data show CDR1 as SGHRS and CDR2 as YFSETQ. The CDR3 spans 14 residues. CDR3 nucleotide sequence: TGCGCCAGCAGCTTGCCAGGGGGCATCACTGAAGCTTTCTTT. It specifies CASSLPGGITEAFF.

The chain has TRBV28 and TRBJ2-7, with a tentative D call TRBD2 (5 bases). The assigned J gene may be wrong: the sequence end matches TRBJ2-5 better. CDR1 is MDHEN and CDR2 is SYDVKM in the germline V gene. The CDR3 consists of 14 residues. Here the CDR3 reads CASSPPGMVGTQYF. Here the CDR3 DNA reads TGTGCCAGCAGTCCCCCCGGGATGGTGGGGACCCAGTACTTC.

This clonotype was found a few times. V usage is TRBV5-1 and J usage is TRBJ2-7; D may be TRBD2 (5 bases). CDR3 length equals 13 residues. The V end lost 6 bases, the J end lost 4 bases, and 14 bases lay between the germline ends. Germline CDR1 and CDR2: SGHRS and YFSETQ. CDR3: CASTLGREYEQYF. DNA for the CDR3: TGCGCCAGCACTCTTGGAAGGGAGTACGAGCAGTACTTC.

This clonotype was observed a few times. The chain uses TRBV15 and TRBJ2-5; 9 positions match TRBD1. The trim removed 2 bases at V and 5 bases at J, leaving 3 bases unmatched. The CDR3 totals 14 residues. Germline V gene sequence: CDR1 LNHNV, CDR2 YYDKDF (reference sequence). The CDR3 DNA reads as TGTGCCACCAGCAGAAACAGGGGGCTGGAGACCCAGTACTTC. It is translated as CATSRNRGLETQYF.

The gene calls are TRBV29-1 and TRBJ1-2; unclear D gene. There are 13 residues in the CDR3. V lost 4 bases to trimming and J lost 4 bases, with 13 bases between them. Looked up from germline, CDR1 is SQVTM and CDR2 is ANQGSEA. CDR3 residues: CSVGEGAGYGYTF. In DNA, the CDR3 is TGCAGCGTTGGTGAGGGCGCCGGCTATGGCTACACCTTC.

The V and J genes are TRBV10-3 and TRBJ2-1; 7 bases are shared with TRBD2. The CDR3 runs 19 residues. The junction had 25 bases not matched to a gene; V was cut back by 5 bases and J by 9 bases. CDR1 and CDR2 from the germline V gene are ENHRY and SYGVKD. As DNA, the CDR3 is TGTGCCATCAGTACCAAGCCCCTCCAAGGAGGCTCAAGGGAGGGTGAGCAGTTCTTC. This codes for CAISTKPLQGGSREGEQFF.

V usage is TRBV7-2 and J usage is TRBJ1-6; the D is unclear. This CDR3 is 15 amino acids long. The V gene lost 4 bases and the J gene lost 0 bases, with 7 bases spanning the gap. Looked up from germline, CDR1 is SGHTA and CDR2 is FQGNSA. CDR3 sequence reads: CASSSSRSYNSPLHF. CDR3 sequence (DNA): TGTGCCAGCAGCTCGTCACGCTCCTATAATTCACCCCTCCACTTT.

This chain links TRBV12-5 with TRBJ2-7; no reliable D call. The germline V and J ends were trimmed by 6 bases and 3 bases, with 18 bases remaining between them. This CDR3 spans 15 amino acids. CDR1 is LGHNT, CDR2 FRNRAP, per germline. Written as DNA, the CDR3 is TGTGCTAGTGGGAATACCACGACCCGATACTACGAGCAGTACTTC. It codes for CASGNTTTRYYEQYF.

V and J are TRBV10-3 and TRBJ2-1; 13 bases fit TRBD2. Germline V gene sequence: CDR1 ENHRY, CDR2 SYGVKD. J was trimmed by 3 bases and V by 0 bases; bases with no gene match: 5. The CDR3 runs to 18 residues. The CDR3 is CAISESTSGGAFYNEQFF. CDR3 DNA sequence: TGTGCCATCAGTGAGTCAACTAGCGGGGGGGCCTTCTACAATGAGCAGTTCTTC.